This entry features one T cell receptor beta chain sequence. Antigen unknown. From germline, CDR1 is SQVTM and CDR2 ANQGSEA. The ends were cut back, 3 bases at V and 7 bases at J, with 18 bases in the middle. CDR3 length: 14 residues. Measured with immunoSEQ multiplex PCR; TCRdb has only the in-frame clones, and not every one. This sample carries 89,000 or so clones, 86% of them seen once, and the ten largest clones take around 8.2%. These data are taken from a study of T cell responses to AZD1222 COVID-19 vaccine. Study-wide findings and caveats: Repertoires were obtained solely post-peak T cell response. Females made up more of the donors, who were largely white British, and clonal diversity may have come out too low.

The source is an adult in good health. The input for sequencing was peripheral blood, taken on day 0 of AZD1222 vaccination. The J gene is TRBJ1-2, the V gene TRBV29-1, with D tentatively TRBD1 (6 bases). The CDR3 is CSVDRGRQESGYTF. In DNA form, the CDR3 reads TGCAGCGTTGACCGGGGCCGACAGGAAAGTGGCTACACCTTC. Based on the CDR3 plus reference TRBV29-1 and TRBJ1-2, the full variable domain is SAVISQKPSRDICQRGTSLTIQCQVDSQVTMMFWYRQQPGQSLTLIATANQGSEATYESGFVIDKFPISRPNLTFSTLTVSNMSPEDSSIYLCSVDRGRQESGYTFGSGTRLTVV.